These 7 T cell receptor beta chains came from one sample sequenced in a study of blood T cell repertoires in COVID-19. The method was immunoSEQ multiplex PCR; TCRdb's version includes in-frame clones alone and lacks a portion of them. Among some 69,000 clones, 90% were seen once, and the ten largest hold around 0.47%. Specimen: peripheral blood. These receptors all stem from a man aged 45-65 years with COVID-19, enrolled during active disease.

The V gene is TRBV5-1, the J gene TRBJ2-3; 7 bases align to TRBD2. The J segment lost 5 bases and the V segment lost 1 base, leaving 7 bases of the junction unmatched. Germline V gene lookup returns CDR1 SGHRS and CDR2 YFSETQ. CDR3 length: 15 amino acids. The CDR3 sequence: CASSLSGGVVDTQYF. The CDR3 bases are TGCGCCAGCAGCTTGTCGGGGGGAGTAGTAGATACGCAGTATTTT.

This rearrangement joins TRBV28 to TRBJ2-2; possibly TRBD2 for D (6 bases). The ends were cut back, 5 bases at V and 5 bases at J, with 15 bases in the middle. The CDR3 has 15 amino acids. Germline V lookup: CDR1 MDHEN, CDR2 SYDVKM. The CDR3 nucleotides read TGTGCCAGCAGTCCATCGAGTGGGGGGACCGGGGAGCTGTTTTTT. The encoded protein is CASSPSSGGTGELFF. The whole variable domain, filled in from reference TRBV28 and TRBJ2-2, reads DVKVTQSSRYLVKRTGEKVFLECVQDMDHENMFWYRQDPGLGLRLIYFSYDVKMKEKGDIPEGYSVSREKKERFSLILESASTNQTSMYLCASSPSSGGTGELFFGEGSRLTVL.

The sample holds a few counts of this clone. The J gene is TRBJ2-2, the V gene TRBV5-6, with D possibly matching TRBD2 (6 bases). In germline, CDR1 is SGHDT, CDR2 YYEEEE. This CDR3 is built from 16 residues. V was trimmed by 4 bases and J by 1 base, leaving 14 bases between them. CDR3 bases: TGTGCCAGCAGCCCAGCTGGCGGGGTGAACACCGGGGAGCTGTTTTTT. This translates into CASSPAGGVNTGELFF.

The chain uses TRBV5-4 and TRBJ2-5; possibly TRBD1 for D (6 bases). V gave up 2 bases and J gave up 5 bases, with 13 bases separating them. The CDR3 runs 14 residues. Germline CDR1 is SGHNT and CDR2 is YYREEE (reference sequence). The CDR3: CASSFRDNSETQYF. The CDR3 DNA reads TGTGCCAGCAGCTTTCGGGACAACTCGGAGACCCAGTACTTC.

Here the CDR3 DNA reads TGCGCCAGCAGCTTGGAAGGGGGCTACACTGAAGCTTTCTTT. It codes for CASSLEGGYTEAFF. The rearrangement links TRBV5-1 to TRBJ1-1; 7 positions match TRBD1. Germline CDR1 reads SGHRS; CDR2 reads YFSETQ. The CDR3 contains 14 residues. V lost 0 bases and J lost 3; bases outside the gene matches: 2. The entire variable domain, with the rest obtained from reference TRBV5-1 and TRBJ1-1, is as follows: KAGVTQTPRYLIKTRGQQVTLSCSPISGHRSVSWYQQTPGQGLQFLFEYFSETQRNKGNFPGRFSGRQFSNSRSEMNVSTLELGDSALYLCASSLEGGYTEAFFGQGTRLTVV.

The genes are TRBV6-6 and TRBJ2-5, with 7 bases fitting TRBD2. V lost 8 bases to trimming and J lost 4 bases; unmatched junction nucleotides: 13. The CDR3 contains 15 residues. Per the germline V gene, CDR1 is MNHNY and CDR2 is SVGAGI (reference sequence). CDR3 region: CASGRASGVAETQYF. The CDR3 nucleotides are TGTGCCAGCGGAAGGGCTAGCGGAGTGGCAGAGACCCAGTACTTC.

The chain has TRBV29-1 and TRBJ1-1; maybe TRBD1 (6 bases). Between the trimmed V and J ends, which lost 2 bases and 7 bases, there was a span of 17 bases. The CDR3 sequence is 14 residues long. CDR1 is SQVTM and CDR2 is ANQGSEA in the germline V gene. The CDR3 DNA sequence: TGCAGCGTTGAACGGGGGGCTGGTTATGGTGAAGCTTTCTTT. Its protein product is CSVERGAGYGEAFF. Drawing the rest from reference TRBV29-1 and TRBJ1-1, the complete variable domain is SAVISQKPSRDICQRGTSLTIQCQVDSQVTMMFWYRQQPGQSLTLIATANQGSEATYESGFVIDKFPISRPNLTFSTLTVSNMSPEDSSIYLCSVERGAGYGEAFFGQGTRLTVV.